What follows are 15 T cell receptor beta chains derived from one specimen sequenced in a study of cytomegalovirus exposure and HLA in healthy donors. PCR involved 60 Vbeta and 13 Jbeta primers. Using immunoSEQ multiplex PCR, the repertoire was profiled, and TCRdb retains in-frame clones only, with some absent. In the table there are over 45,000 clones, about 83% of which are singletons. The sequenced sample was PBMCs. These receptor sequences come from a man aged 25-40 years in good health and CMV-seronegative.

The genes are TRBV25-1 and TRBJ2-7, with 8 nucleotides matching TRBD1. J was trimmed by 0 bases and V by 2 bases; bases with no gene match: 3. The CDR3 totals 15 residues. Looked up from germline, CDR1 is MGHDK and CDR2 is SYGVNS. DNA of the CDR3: TGTGCCAGCAGTGAAACCGGACAGGGCTCCTACGAGCAGTACTTC. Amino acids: CASSETGQGSYEQYF.

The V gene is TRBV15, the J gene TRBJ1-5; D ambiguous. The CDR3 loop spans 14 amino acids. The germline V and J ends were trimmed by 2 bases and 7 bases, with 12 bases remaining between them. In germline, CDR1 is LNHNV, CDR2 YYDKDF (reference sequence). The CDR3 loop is CATSRQGVRQPQHF. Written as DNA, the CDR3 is TGTGCCACCAGCAGACAAGGTGTGAGGCAGCCCCAGCATTTT.

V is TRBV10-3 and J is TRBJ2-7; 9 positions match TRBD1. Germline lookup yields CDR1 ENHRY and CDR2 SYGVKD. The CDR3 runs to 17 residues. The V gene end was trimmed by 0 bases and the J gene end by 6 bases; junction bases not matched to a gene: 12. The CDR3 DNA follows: TGTGCCATCAGTGAGTCGCCAACCGGGACAGGGTTCTCCGAGCAGTACTTC. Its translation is CAISESPTGTGFSEQYF.

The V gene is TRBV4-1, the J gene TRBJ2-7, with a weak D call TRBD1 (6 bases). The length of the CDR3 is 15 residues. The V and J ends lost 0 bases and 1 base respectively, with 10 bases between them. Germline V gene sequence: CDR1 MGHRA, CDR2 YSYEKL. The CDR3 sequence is CASSQEPTGSYEQYF. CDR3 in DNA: TGCGCCAGCAGCCAAGAACCGACAGGATCCTACGAGCAGTACTTC.

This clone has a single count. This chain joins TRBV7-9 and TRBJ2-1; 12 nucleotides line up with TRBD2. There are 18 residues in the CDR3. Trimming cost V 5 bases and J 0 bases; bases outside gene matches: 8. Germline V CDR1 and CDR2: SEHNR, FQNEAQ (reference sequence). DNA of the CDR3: TGTGCCAGCAGCCCTAGCGGGAGGGCCGTCCTCTCCTACAATGAGCAGTTCTTC. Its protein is CASSPSGRAVLSYNEQFF.

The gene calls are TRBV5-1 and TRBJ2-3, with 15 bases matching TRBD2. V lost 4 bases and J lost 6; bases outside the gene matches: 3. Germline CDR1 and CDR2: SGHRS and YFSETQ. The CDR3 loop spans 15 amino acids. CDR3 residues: CASSIGLAGGDTQYF. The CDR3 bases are TGCGCCAGCAGCATAGGACTAGCGGGAGGGGATACGCAGTATTTT.

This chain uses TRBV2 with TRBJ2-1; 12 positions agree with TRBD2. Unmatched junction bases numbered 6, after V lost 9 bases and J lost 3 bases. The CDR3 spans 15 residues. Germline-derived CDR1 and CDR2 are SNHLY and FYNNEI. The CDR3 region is CASRAGLAGYNEQFF. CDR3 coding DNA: TGTGCCAGTAGGGCGGGACTAGCGGGCTACAATGAGCAGTTCTTC.

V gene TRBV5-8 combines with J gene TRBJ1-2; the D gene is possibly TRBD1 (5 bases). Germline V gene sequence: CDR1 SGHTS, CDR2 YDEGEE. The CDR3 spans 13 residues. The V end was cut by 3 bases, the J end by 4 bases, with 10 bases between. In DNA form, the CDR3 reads TGTGCCAGCAGCTCGACAGTCATCTATGGCTACACCTTC. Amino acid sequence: CASSSTVIYGYTF. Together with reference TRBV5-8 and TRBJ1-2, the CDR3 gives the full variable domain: EAGVTQSPTHLIKTRGQQATLRCSPISGHTSVYWYQQALGLGLQFLLWYDEGEERNRGNFPPRFSGRQFPNYSSELNVNALELEDSALYLCASSSTVIYGYTFGSGTRLTVV.

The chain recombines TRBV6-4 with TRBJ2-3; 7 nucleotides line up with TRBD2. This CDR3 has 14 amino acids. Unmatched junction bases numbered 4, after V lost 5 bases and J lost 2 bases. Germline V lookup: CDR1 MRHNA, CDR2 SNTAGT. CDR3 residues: CASSLAGDTDTQYF. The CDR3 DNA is TGTGCCAGCAGTTTAGCGGGCGACACAGATACGCAGTATTTT.

CDR3 bases: TGTGCCAGCAGCTCCTACTCCCTCTCTGGAAACACCATATATTTT. Encoded protein: CASSSYSLSGNTIYF. The rearrangement links TRBV7-8 to TRBJ1-3, with D hard to call. The length of the CDR3 is 15 residues. V was clipped by 4 bases and J by 0 bases, with 10 bases between them. Germline V gene sequence: CDR1 SGHVS, CDR2 FQNEAQ.

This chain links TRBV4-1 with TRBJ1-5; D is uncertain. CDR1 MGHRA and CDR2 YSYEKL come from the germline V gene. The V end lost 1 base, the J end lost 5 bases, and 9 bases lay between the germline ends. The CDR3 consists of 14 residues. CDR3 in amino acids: CASSQGALDQPQHF. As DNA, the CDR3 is TGCGCCAGCAGCCAAGGGGCACTGGATCAGCCCCAGCATTTT.

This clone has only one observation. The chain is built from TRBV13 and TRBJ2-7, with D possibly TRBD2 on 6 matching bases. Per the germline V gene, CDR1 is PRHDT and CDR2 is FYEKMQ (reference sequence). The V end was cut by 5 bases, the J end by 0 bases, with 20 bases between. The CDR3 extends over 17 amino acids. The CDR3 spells CASSLRLAGLRSYEQYF. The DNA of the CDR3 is TGTGCCAGCAGCCTCCGGTTGGCGGGATTGCGCTCCTACGAGCAGTACTTC. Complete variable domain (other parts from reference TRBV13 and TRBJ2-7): AAGVIQSPRHLIKEKRETATLKCYPIPRHDTVYWYQQGPGQDPQFLISFYEKMQSDKGSIPDRFSAQQFSDYHSELNMSSLELGDSALYFCASSLRLAGLRSYEQYFGPGTRLTVT.

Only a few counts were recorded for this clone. In DNA form, the CDR3 reads TGTGCCAGCCGGGGACAGCTCAATCAGCCCCAGCATTTT. Protein sequence: CASRGQLNQPQHF. The V call is TRBV6-5, the J call TRBJ1-5; TRBD1 agrees at 7 bases. This CDR3 is built from 13 residues. The V gene end was trimmed by 8 bases and the J gene end by 3 bases; junction bases not matched to a gene: 4. Looked up from germline, CDR1 is MNHEY and CDR2 is SVGAGI.

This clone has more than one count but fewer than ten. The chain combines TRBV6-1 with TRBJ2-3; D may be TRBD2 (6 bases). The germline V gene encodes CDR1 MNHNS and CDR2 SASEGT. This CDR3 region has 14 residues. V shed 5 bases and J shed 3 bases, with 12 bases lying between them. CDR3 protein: CASSPREYTDTQYF. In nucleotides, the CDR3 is TGTGCCAGCAGTCCCCGGGAGTATACAGATACGCAGTATTTT.

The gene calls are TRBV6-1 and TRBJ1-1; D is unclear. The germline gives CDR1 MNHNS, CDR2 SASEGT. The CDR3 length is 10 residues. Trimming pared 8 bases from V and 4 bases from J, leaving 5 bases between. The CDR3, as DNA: TGTGCCAGCGCGGGCACTGAAGCTTTCTTT. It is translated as CASAGTEAFF.